This T cell receptor beta chain was recorded in a study of blood T cell repertoires in COVID-19. Overall study context: COVID-19 samples collected from the United States, Italy and Spain covered acute and convalescent phases.

Method: immunoSEQ multiplex PCR; TCRdb's copy keeps in-frame clones and lacks some. The sample has 160,000 or so clones, approximately 80% seen once. After removal of 0 bases from V and 3 bases from J, the junction contained 6 bases not matched to a gene. The CDR3 has 17 residues. Germline lookup yields CDR1 LGHNA and CDR2 YSLEER. Sequenced: peripheral blood. The V gene is TRBV4-3, the J gene TRBJ2-1; 9 nucleotides line up with TRBD1. The sequence was obtained from a human donor in a cohort sampled during active COVID-19. The CDR3 DNA sequence: TGCGCCAGCAGCCAAGATCCGGGACAGGGTAGCTACAATGAGCAGTTCTTC. Its protein product is CASSQDPGQGSYNEQFF.